This T cell receptor (beta chain) was identified in a study of T cell responses to AZD1222 COVID-19 vaccine. V was clipped by 2 bases and J by 4 bases; unmatched bases: 2. In germline, CDR1 is SGHNT, CDR2 YYREEE (reference sequence). The CDR3 covers 13 residues. Findings and limits, study-wide: Mapped onto spike, vaccine-associated CD4 TCRs spanned it and were dominant at 160-218 and 743-854. Two doses of AZD1222 preceded a rise in Spike-specific TCR breadth and depth.

Comment on this clone: The antigen remains undetermined.

Clones were read by immunoSEQ multiplex PCR, and TCRdb kept only the in-frame ones, dropping some. The sample has 150,000 to 180,000 clones; about 87% are singletons. The V gene is TRBV5-4, the J gene TRBJ1-2, with 7 nucleotides matching TRBD1. The specimen comprised peripheral blood, sampled on day 0 of AZD1222 vaccination. The receptor's source is an adult in good health. In nucleotides, the CDR3 is TGTGCCAGCAGCTTAGGGGACAGCTATGGCTACACCTTC. It translates to CASSLGDSYGYTF.